Many counts were recorded for the clone carrying this T cell receptor beta chain. The CDR3 is 15 residues long. From germline, CDR1 is DFQATT and CDR2 SNEGSKA (reference sequence). Losses at the gene ends were 6 bases for V and 2 bases for J; bases not matched to a gene: 12. This entry belongs to a study of T-cell reconstitution after alpha-beta-depleted transplantation in children. Unique molecular identifiers were incorporated during preparation of the TCRbeta library. TCRdb reprocessed the PCR reads with MiXCR, giving one entry per CDR3 protein. The data contain about 640,000 distinct CDR3 sequences, around a sixth of them singletons.

The starting material was PBMCs from the stem cell graft donor, obtained from the stem cell graft. The chain has TRBV20-1 and TRBJ2-7; TRBD1 matches 8 bases. The clonotype comes from a human donor who donated a stem cell graft to a child with acute myeloid leukemia. CDR3 coding DNA: TGCAGTGCCACCCAGGGGGCCCACGGAACCTACGAGCAGTACTTC. As protein: CSATQGAHGTYEQYF.